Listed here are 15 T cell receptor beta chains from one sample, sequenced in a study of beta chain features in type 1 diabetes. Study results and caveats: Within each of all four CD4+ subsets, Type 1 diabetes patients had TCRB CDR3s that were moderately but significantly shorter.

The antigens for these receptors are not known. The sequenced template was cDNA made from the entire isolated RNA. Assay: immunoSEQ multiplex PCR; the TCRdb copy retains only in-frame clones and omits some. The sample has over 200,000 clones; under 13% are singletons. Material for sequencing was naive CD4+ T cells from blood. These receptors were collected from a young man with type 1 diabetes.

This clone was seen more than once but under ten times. The CDR3 nucleotides read TGCGCCAGCAGCCGGGACAGGGACTACGAGCAGTACTTC. Translation: CASSRDRDYEQYF. J is TRBJ2-7 and V is TRBV5-1; TRBD1 agrees at 9 bases. V gave up 4 bases and J gave up 3 bases; unmatched junction bases: 2. Per the germline V gene, CDR1 is SGHRS and CDR2 is YFSETQ. The CDR3 runs 13 residues.

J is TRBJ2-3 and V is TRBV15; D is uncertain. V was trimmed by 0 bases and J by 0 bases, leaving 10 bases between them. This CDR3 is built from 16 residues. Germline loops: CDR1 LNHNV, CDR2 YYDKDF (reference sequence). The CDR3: CATSRDPPPSTDTQYF. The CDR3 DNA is TGTGCCACCAGCAGAGATCCCCCCCCTAGCACAGATACGCAGTATTTT. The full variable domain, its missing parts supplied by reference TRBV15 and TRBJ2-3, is DAMVIQNPRYQVTQFGKPVTLSCSQTLNHNVMYWYQQKSSQAPKLLFHYYDKDFNNEADTPDNFQSRRPNTSFCFLDIRSPGLGDTAMYLCATSRDPPPSTDTQYFGPGTRLTVL.

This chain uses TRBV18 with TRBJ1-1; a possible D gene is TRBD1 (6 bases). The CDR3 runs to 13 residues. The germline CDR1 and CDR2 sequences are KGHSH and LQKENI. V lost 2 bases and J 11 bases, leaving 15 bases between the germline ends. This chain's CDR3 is CASSPDMAGEAFF. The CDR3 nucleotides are TGTGCCAGCTCACCAGATATGGCAGGGGAGGCTTTCTTT.

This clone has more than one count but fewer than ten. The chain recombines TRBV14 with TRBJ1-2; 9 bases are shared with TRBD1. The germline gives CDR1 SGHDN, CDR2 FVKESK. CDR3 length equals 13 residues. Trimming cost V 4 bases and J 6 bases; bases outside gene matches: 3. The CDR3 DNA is TGTGCCAGCAGCCCCCGGACAGGGGATGGCTACACCTTC. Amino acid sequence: CASSPRTGDGYTF.

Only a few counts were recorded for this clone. Written as DNA, the CDR3 is TGTGCCAGCAGTTTGTTATCCTACGAGCAGTACTTC. Its protein product is CASSLLSYEQYF. The rearrangement uses TRBV28 and TRBJ2-7; D gene ambiguous. The CDR3 has 12 residues. Germline V gene sequence: CDR1 MDHEN, CDR2 SYDVKM. Trimming took 3 bases from V and 1 from J, leaving 4 bases between them.

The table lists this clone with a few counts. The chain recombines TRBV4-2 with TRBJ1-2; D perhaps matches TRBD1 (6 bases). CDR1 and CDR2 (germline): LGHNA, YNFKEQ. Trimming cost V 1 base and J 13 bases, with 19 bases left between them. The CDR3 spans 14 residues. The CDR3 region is CASSQAVTGIGLTF. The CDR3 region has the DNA TGTGCCAGCAGCCAAGCGGTTACAGGGATAGGACTCACCTTC.

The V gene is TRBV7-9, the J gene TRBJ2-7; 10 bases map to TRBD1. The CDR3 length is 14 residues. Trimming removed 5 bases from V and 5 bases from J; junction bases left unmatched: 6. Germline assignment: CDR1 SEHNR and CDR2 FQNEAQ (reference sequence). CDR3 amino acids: CASSRGTGEDEQYF. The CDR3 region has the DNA TGTGCCAGCAGCCGTGGGACAGGGGAGGACGAGCAGTACTTC.

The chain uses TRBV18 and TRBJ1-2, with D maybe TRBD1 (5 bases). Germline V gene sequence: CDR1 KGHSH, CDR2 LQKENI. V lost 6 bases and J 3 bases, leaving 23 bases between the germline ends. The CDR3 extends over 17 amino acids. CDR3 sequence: CASSSTGHGLRDYGYTF. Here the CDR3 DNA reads TGTGCCAGCTCCTCAACAGGCCATGGGCTACGGGACTATGGCTACACCTTC. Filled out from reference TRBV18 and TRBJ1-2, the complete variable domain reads NAGVMQNPRHLVRRRGQEARLRCSPMKGHSHVYWYRQLPEEGLKFMVYLQKENIIDESGMPKERFSAEFPKEGPSILRIQQVVRGDSAAYFCASSSTGHGLRDYGYTFGSGTRLTVV.

Written as DNA, the CDR3 is TGTGCCAGCAGGGACAGGGGGCCCCCTGAAGCTTTCTTT. Its translation is CASRDRGPPEAFF. The genes are TRBV2 and TRBJ1-1; 11 positions agree with TRBD1. V lost 6 bases, J lost 6 bases, and 3 bases stayed unmatched. CDR3 length equals 13 residues. Germline V gives CDR1 SNHLY, CDR2 FYNNEI.

The CDR3 reads CASTLGGRSYNEQFF. The CDR3 DNA is TGTGCCAGCACCTTGGGGGGGCGCTCCTACAATGAGCAGTTCTTC. The gene calls are TRBV7-2 and TRBJ2-1; D is perhaps TRBD2 (7 bases). The CDR3 contains 15 residues. Germline-derived CDR1 and CDR2 are SGHTA and FQGNSA. Trimming took off 7 bases at V and 0 bases at J, with 13 bases between the two ends.

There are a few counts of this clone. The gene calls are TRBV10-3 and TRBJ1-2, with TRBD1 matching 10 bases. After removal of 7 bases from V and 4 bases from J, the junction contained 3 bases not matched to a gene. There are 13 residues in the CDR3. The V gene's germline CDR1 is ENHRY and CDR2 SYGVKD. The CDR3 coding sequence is TGTGCCATCACGGACAGGGGGGGCTATGGCTACACCTTC. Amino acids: CAITDRGGYGYTF.

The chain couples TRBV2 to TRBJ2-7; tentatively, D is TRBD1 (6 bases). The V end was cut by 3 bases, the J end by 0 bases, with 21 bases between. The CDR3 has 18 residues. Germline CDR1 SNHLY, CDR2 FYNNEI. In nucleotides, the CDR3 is TGTGCCAGCAGTGACTGGCCTTCCCCCGGGACACTCTCCTACGAGCAGTACTTC. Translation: CASSDWPSPGTLSYEQYF.

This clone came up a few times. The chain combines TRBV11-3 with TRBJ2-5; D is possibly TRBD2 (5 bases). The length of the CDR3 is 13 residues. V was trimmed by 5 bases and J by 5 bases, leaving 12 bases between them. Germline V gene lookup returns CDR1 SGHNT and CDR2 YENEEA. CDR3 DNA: TGTGCCAGCAGCCGTACTAGAGGGGAGACCCAGTACTTC. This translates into CASSRTRGETQYF. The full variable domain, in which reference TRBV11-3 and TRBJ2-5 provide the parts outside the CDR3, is EAGVVQSPRYKIIEKKQPVAFWCNPISGHNTLYWYLQNLGQGPELLIRYENEEAVDDSQLPKDRFSAERLKGVDSTLKIQPAELGDSAVYLCASSRTRGETQYFGPGTRLLVL.

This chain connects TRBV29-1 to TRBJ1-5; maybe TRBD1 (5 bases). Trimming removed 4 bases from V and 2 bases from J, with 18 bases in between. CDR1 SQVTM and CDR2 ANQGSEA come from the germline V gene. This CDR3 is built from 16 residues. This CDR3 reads CSVGVGGTGGNQPQHF. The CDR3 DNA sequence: TGCAGCGTTGGAGTCGGGGGGACCGGGGGCAATCAGCCCCAGCATTTT. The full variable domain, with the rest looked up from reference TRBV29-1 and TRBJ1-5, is SAVISQKPSRDICQRGTSLTIQCQVDSQVTMMFWYRQQPGQSLTLIATANQGSEATYESGFVIDKFPISRPNLTFSTLTVSNMSPEDSSIYLCSVGVGGTGGNQPQHFGDGTRLSIL.

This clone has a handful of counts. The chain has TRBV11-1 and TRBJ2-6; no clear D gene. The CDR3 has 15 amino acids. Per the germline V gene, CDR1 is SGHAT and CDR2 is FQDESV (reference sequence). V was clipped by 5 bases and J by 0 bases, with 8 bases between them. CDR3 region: CASSRLSSGANVLTF. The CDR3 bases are TGTGCCAGCAGCCGACTGAGCTCTGGGGCCAACGTCCTGACTTTC.